The next 9 T cell receptor beta chains were all read from a single sample in a study of circulating and synovial CD4+ cells in juvenile arthritis. Only in-frame clones appear in the TCRdb table, and some are missing; sequencing was by immunoSEQ multiplex PCR. The table lists about 30,000 clones, around 95% of them singletons. Sequenced material: CD4+ T cells from blood. The receptors come from a human donor with juvenile idiopathic arthritis.

V and J are TRBV29-1 and TRBJ2-2, with TRBD2 as a possible D gene (7 bases). The CDR3 runs 15 residues. V dropped 7 bases and J dropped 3 bases, with 18 bases sitting between them. Germline V gene sequence: CDR1 SQVTM, CDR2 ANQGSEA. CDR3 in amino acids: CSGRAGGLDTGELFF. The CDR3 DNA reads TGCAGCGGTCGAGCCGGGGGGCTAGACACCGGGGAGCTGTTTTTT.

The CDR3 loop is CASSPGGGQGKADTQYF. CDR3 DNA sequence: TGCGCCAGCAGCCCGGGAGGCGGACAGGGGAAAGCAGATACGCAGTATTTT. The V call is TRBV5-1, the J call TRBJ2-3; TRBD1 agrees at 9 bases. The CDR3 has 17 amino acids. Trimming at V came to 4 bases and at J to 4 bases, leaving 13 bases not matched to a gene. Germline CDR1 SGHRS, CDR2 YFSETQ.

The rearrangement uses TRBV28 and TRBJ1-4; the match to TRBD1 covers 8 bases. The CDR3 totals 15 residues. Trimming cost V 5 bases and J 7 bases; bases outside gene matches: 9. Germline lookup yields CDR1 MDHEN and CDR2 SYDVKM. The CDR3, as DNA: TGTGCCAGCAGTCCATGGACAGGGAAGGGTGAAAAACTGTTTTTT. It codes for CASSPWTGKGEKLFF.

V is TRBV5-4 and J is TRBJ2-1, with D possibly TRBD2 on 5 matching bases. Germline V gene data show CDR1 as SGHNT and CDR2 as YYREEE (reference sequence). The V and J ends lost 0 bases and 4 bases respectively, with 11 bases between them. There are 15 residues in the CDR3. The CDR3 protein is CASSLEREGYNEQFF. The CDR3 DNA follows: TGTGCCAGCAGCTTGGAACGGGAAGGATACAATGAGCAGTTCTTC.

CDR3 protein: CASSLVRGRGGYTF. CDR3 DNA: TGTGCCAGCAGCTTGGTCCGGGGCAGGGGCGGCTACACCTTC. The chain combines TRBV5-4 with TRBJ1-2; D possibly corresponds to TRBD1 (6 bases). The germline V gene has CDR1 SGHNT and CDR2 YYREEE (reference sequence). The CDR3 covers 14 residues. V lost 0 bases and J 8 bases, leaving 14 bases between the germline ends.

The gene calls are TRBV7-9 and TRBJ2-7, with TRBD1 matching over 9 bases. Germline trimming cut 5 bases from V and 6 bases from J; bases unmatched to any gene: 11. This CDR3 is built from 15 residues. Germline values: CDR1 SEHNR, CDR2 FQNEAQ (reference sequence). The CDR3, as DNA: TGTGCCAGCAGCGCTACAGGGGGCTCTGGTCGCGAGCAGTACTTC. Translating it yields CASSATGGSGREQYF.

The chain recombines TRBV5-1 with TRBJ2-2, with 13 bases aligning to TRBD2. CDR1 is SGHRS, CDR2 YFSETQ, per germline. Losses at the gene ends were 4 bases for V and 6 bases for J; bases not matched to a gene: 6. The CDR3 loop spans 16 amino acids. The DNA for the CDR3 is TGCGCCAGCAGCCCCGGACTAGCGGGAGTGGCCGGGGAGCTGTTTTTT. Translated, it gives CASSPGLAGVAGELFF.

The chain has TRBV2 and TRBJ1-6; no clear D gene. This CDR3 is built from 13 residues. V lost 3 bases and J 7 bases, leaving 7 bases between the germline ends. The germline gives CDR1 SNHLY, CDR2 FYNNEI. CDR3 nucleotide sequence: TGTGCCAGCAGTGAGGCTAGCAATTCACCCCTCCACTTT. Translation gives CASSEASNSPLHF. Looking up the rest from reference TRBV2 and TRBJ1-6 gives the full variable domain: EPEVTQTPSHQVTQMGQEVILRCVPISNHLYFYWYRQILGQKVEFLVSFYNNEISEKSEIFDDQFSVERPDGSNFTLKIRSTKLEDSAMYFCASSEASNSPLHFGNGTRLTVT.

This sequence joins TRBV6-5 and TRBJ1-2, with TRBD1 matching 7 bases. The CDR3 length is 15 residues. Per the germline V gene, CDR1 is MNHEY and CDR2 is SVGAGI. J lost 0 bases, V lost 4 bases, and 5 bases had no gene match. The CDR3 sequence: CASSSAGGSNYGYTF. CDR3 DNA: TGTGCCAGCAGTTCTGCAGGGGGATCTAACTATGGCTACACCTTC.